These 20 T cell receptor beta chains originate from one sample sequenced in a study of CDR3 diversity in severe acne. MiXCR, run by TCRdb on the PCR reads, gives a single entry per CDR3 protein. The data contain 84,000 or so distinct CDR3 sequences, 45% to 50% of them singletons. The sequencing input was blood. These receptors were obtained from a male donor in good health, serving as a control.

There are a few counts of this clonotype. The chain couples TRBV19 to TRBJ1-2; the match to TRBD1 covers 7 bases. From germline, CDR1 is LNHDA and CDR2 SQIVND (reference sequence). There are 13 residues in the CDR3. J gave up 8 bases and V 7 bases, and 10 bases lay outside the gene matches. In DNA form, the CDR3 reads TGTGCCAGTATCGGGACAGAGCATTTGGGCTACACCTTC. It codes for CASIGTEHLGYTF.

This clonotype has at least ten counts. The chain couples TRBV27 to TRBJ2-7; 7 bases match TRBD2. Trimming took 4 bases from V and 4 from J; bases not matched to a gene: 10. The CDR3 has 15 residues. Per germline, CDR1 MNHEY and CDR2 SMNVEV (reference sequence). The CDR3 nucleotides read TGTGCCAGCAGTTCCGGGGGGACCTACCCTTACGAGCAGTACTTC. Translating it yields CASSSGGTYPYEQYF.

V is TRBV7-3 and J is TRBJ2-7; tentatively, D is TRBD1 (7 bases). The CDR3 totals 11 residues. Germline values: CDR1 SGHTA, CDR2 FQGTGA. V was clipped by 6 bases and J by 7 bases, with 10 bases between them. DNA for the CDR3: TGTGCCAGCAGGTCAGGGGGGGAGCAGTACTTC. Translation: CASRSGGEQYF. The full variable domain, completed using reference TRBV7-3 and TRBJ2-7, is GAGVSQTPSNKVTEKGKYVELRCDPISGHTALYWYRQSLGQGPEFLIYFQGTGAADDSGLPNDRFFAVRPEGSVSTLKIQRTERGDSAVYLCASRSGGEQYFGPGTRLTVT.

Written as DNA, the CDR3 is TGTGCCAGCAGTGAAAGACTAGCGGGGGATCACACCGGGGAGCTGTTTTTT. Translating it yields CASSERLAGDHTGELFF. The gene calls are TRBV6-4 and TRBJ2-2; 12 nucleotides agree with TRBD2. V lost 3 bases and J lost 3; bases outside the gene matches: 5. The CDR3 loop spans 17 amino acids. Germline assignment: CDR1 MRHNA and CDR2 SNTAGT.

V and J are TRBV9 and TRBJ1-3; D gene uncertain. The CDR3 runs to 14 residues. Germline loops: CDR1 SGDLS, CDR2 YYNGEE. V lost 4 bases, J lost 0 bases, and 8 bases lay in between. In nucleotides, the CDR3 is TGTGCCAGCAGCCCACAACTCTCTGGAAACACCATATATTTT. Its protein is CASSPQLSGNTIYF.

The rearrangement joins TRBV2 to TRBJ1-4, with 11 bases that match TRBD1. The germline V gene has CDR1 SNHLY and CDR2 FYNNEI. The CDR3 length is 15 residues. V was clipped by 5 bases and J by 8 bases; unmatched bases: 7. Written as DNA, the CDR3 is TGTGCCAGCAGTCCCACGGGACAGGGGGTCGAAAAACTGTTTTTT. It is translated as CASSPTGQGVEKLFF.

CDR3 amino acids: CASRQGSGTEAFF. The CDR3, as DNA: TGCGCCAGCCGACAGGGGTCGGGCACTGAAGCTTTCTTT. The chain carries TRBV5-1 and TRBJ1-1, with 8 bases that match TRBD1. Germline V gives CDR1 SGHRS, CDR2 YFSETQ. J gave up 4 bases and V 7 bases, and 6 bases lay outside the gene matches. This CDR3 region has 13 residues. Using reference TRBV5-1 and TRBJ1-1 for the parts outside the CDR3, the full variable domain is KAGVTQTPRYLIKTRGQQVTLSCSPISGHRSVSWYQQTPGQGLQFLFEYFSETQRNKGNFPGRFSGRQFSNSRSEMNVSTLELGDSALYLCASRQGSGTEAFFGQGTRLTVV.

This clonotype was observed at least ten times. The rearrangement links TRBV7-3 to TRBJ2-3; possibly TRBD1 or TRBD2 for D (5 bases each). CDR1 is SGHTA and CDR2 is FQGTGA in the germline V gene. Trimming took off 5 bases at V and 12 bases at J, with 15 bases between the two ends. This CDR3 region has 12 residues. CDR3 coding DNA: TGTGCCAGCAGCGTTGACGGGACCAGTCAGTATTTT. Protein product: CASSVDGTSQYF.

This clonotype came up a few times. The CDR3 sequence is CASRGERESNEQYF. The CDR3 DNA reads as TGTGCCAGCAGGGGGGAGCGGGAGAGTAACGAGCAGTACTTC. This chain connects TRBV6-1 to TRBJ2-7, with 8 bases identical to TRBD2. The CDR3 totals 14 residues. CDR1 is MNHNS and CDR2 is SASEGT in the germline V gene. The junction had 9 bases not matched to a gene; V was cut back by 6 bases and J by 5 bases.

This sequence joins TRBV4-1 and TRBJ1-5; D is unclear. V was shortened by 2 bases and J by 1 base, with 6 bases between the two germline ends. The germline V gene encodes CDR1 MGHRA and CDR2 YSYEKL. The CDR3 extends over 14 amino acids. The CDR3: CASSQPLSNQPQHF. CDR3 nucleotides: TGCGCCAGCAGCCAACCGTTGAGCAATCAGCCCCAGCATTTT.

The rearrangement links TRBV24-1 to TRBJ2-7; D is perhaps TRBD2 (5 bases). Per germline, CDR1 KGHDR and CDR2 SFDVKD. V was clipped by 4 bases and J by 3 bases, with 12 bases between them. The length of the CDR3 is 14 residues. CDR3 residues: CATSDGGPDYEQYF. For the CDR3, the DNA is TGTGCCACCAGTGACGGAGGTCCGGACTACGAGCAGTACTTC.

This clonotype was counted between two and nine times. V and J are TRBV10-3 and TRBJ1-1; no firm D call. The germline V gene has CDR1 ENHRY and CDR2 SYGVKD. The CDR3 runs 13 residues. Deletions cut 2 bases from V and 4 bases from J, with 8 bases between. CDR3 DNA: TGTGCCATCAGTGAGATTAATTTCACTGAAGCTTTCTTT. Amino acid sequence: CAISEINFTEAFF.

This clonotype was seen repeatedly, ten times or more. The chain's CDR3 is CSARPNSGRATYEQYF. The CDR3 nucleotides read TGCAGTGCTAGACCCAATAGCGGGAGGGCCACCTACGAGCAGTACTTC. This rearrangement joins TRBV20-1 to TRBJ2-7, with 11 bases aligning to TRBD2. The CDR3 is made up of 16 amino acids. Germline V gene lookup returns CDR1 DFQATT and CDR2 SNEGSKA (reference sequence). V dropped 2 bases and J dropped 2; count of bases not matched to a gene: 8.

The CDR3 DNA reads as TGCAGCGTTGGGTACAAGGCAGATCAGCCCCAGCATTTT. This translates into CSVGYKADQPQHF. This rearrangement joins TRBV29-1 to TRBJ1-5; no firm D call. V was shortened by 4 bases and J by 5 bases, with 12 bases between the two germline ends. Germline CDR1 is SQVTM and CDR2 is ANQGSEA. The CDR3 loop spans 13 amino acids. The entire variable domain, with the rest obtained from reference TRBV29-1 and TRBJ1-5, is as follows: SAVISQKPSRDICQRGTSLTIQCQVDSQVTMMFWYRQQPGQSLTLIATANQGSEATYESGFVIDKFPISRPNLTFSTLTVSNMSPEDSSIYLCSVGYKADQPQHFGDGTRLSIL.

This clonotype is categorized as medium-sized (0.01 to 0.1%). The chain is built from TRBV19 and TRBJ1-5; no definite D call. The CDR3 has 15 amino acids. The V end lost 3 bases, the J end lost 3 bases, and 12 bases lay between the germline ends. Germline CDR1 and CDR2: LNHDA and SQIVND (reference sequence). CDR3 DNA: TGTGCCAGTAGTATTGGAGGACTCTACAATCAGCCCCAGCATTTT. Translating gives CASSIGGLYNQPQHF.

The sample holds many counts of this clonotype. The V and J genes are TRBV2 and TRBJ2-1; 7 positions match TRBD2. The CDR3 runs 16 residues. Losses at the gene ends were 1 base for V and 1 base for J; bases not matched to a gene: 4. Germline values: CDR1 SNHLY, CDR2 FYNNEI. CDR3 sequence (DNA): TGTGCCAGCAGTGAAGTGGCTAGCGGATCCTACAATGAGCAGTTCTTC. This codes for CASSEVASGSYNEQFF.

This clonotype was seen at least ten times. The chain carries TRBV20-1 and TRBJ2-1, with 13 bases fitting TRBD2. CDR1 is DFQATT, CDR2 SNEGSKA, per germline (reference sequence). CDR3 size: 17 residues. The J segment lost 7 bases and the V segment lost 6 bases, leaving 15 bases of the junction unmatched. CDR3 residues: CSAIAHPGLAGRNEQFF. CDR3 coding DNA: TGCAGTGCGATAGCCCATCCGGGACTAGCGGGGAGGAATGAGCAGTTCTTC.

This clonotype has just a few counts. The chain is built from TRBV6-5 and TRBJ1-5, with D perhaps matching TRBD1 (5 bases). The CDR3 is 14 residues long. Deletions cut 4 bases from V and 2 bases from J, with 9 bases between. CDR1 MNHEY and CDR2 SVGAGI come from the germline V gene. CDR3 nucleotides: TGTGCCAGCAGTTCCGGACACCGCAATCAGCCCCAGCATTTT. Its translation is CASSSGHRNQPQHF.

In this sample, this clonotype is medium-sized. The chain is built from TRBV5-1 and TRBJ2-3, with 9 bases fitting TRBD1. The trim removed 0 bases at V and 6 bases at J, leaving 5 bases unmatched. The CDR3 covers 15 residues. Germline CDR1 reads SGHRS; CDR2 reads YFSETQ. As DNA, the CDR3 is TGCGCCAGCAGCTTGGAACAGGGGGCGAGGGATACGCAGTATTTT. Translation gives CASSLEQGARDTQYF.

The chain links TRBV27 to TRBJ1-5; TRBD1 might be the D (6 bases). The CDR3 is 16 amino acids. Germline-derived CDR1 and CDR2 are MNHEY and SMNVEV (reference sequence). The V end lost 7 bases, the J end lost 1 base, and 17 bases lay between the germline ends. The CDR3 loop reads CASNFAGALSNQPQHF. The CDR3 bases are TGTGCCAGCAACTTTGCGGGGGCGTTAAGCAATCAGCCCCAGCATTTT.